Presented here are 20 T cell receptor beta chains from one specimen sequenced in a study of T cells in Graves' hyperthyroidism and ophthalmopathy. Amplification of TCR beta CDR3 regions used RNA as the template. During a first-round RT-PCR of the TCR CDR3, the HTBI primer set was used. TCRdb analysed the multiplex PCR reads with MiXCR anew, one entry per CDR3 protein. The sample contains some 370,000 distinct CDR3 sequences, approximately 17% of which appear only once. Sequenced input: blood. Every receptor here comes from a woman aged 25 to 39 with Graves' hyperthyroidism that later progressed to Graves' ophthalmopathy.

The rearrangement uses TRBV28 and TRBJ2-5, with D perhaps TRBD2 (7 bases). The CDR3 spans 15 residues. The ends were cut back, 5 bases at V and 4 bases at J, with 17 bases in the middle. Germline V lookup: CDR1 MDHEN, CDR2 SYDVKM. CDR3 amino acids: CASSLSGGDRETQYF. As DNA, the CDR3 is TGTGCCAGCAGTCTCTCGGGGGGCGATCGAGAGACCCAGTACTTC.

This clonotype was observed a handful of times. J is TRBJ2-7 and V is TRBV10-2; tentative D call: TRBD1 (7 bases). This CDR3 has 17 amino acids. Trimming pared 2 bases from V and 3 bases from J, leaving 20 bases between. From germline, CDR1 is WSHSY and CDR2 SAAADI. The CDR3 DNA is TGCGCCAGCAGTGAGCGGACAGGAGGACTATCGGGCTACGAGCAGTACTTC. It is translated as CASSERTGGLSGYEQYF.

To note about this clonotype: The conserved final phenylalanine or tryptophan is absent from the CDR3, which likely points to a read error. The CDR3 bases are TGTGCCAGCAGTAGCACAGGCGGCTGGGGTGAGCAGTTCCTC. Amino acid sequence: CASSSTGGWGEQFL. The rearrangement joins TRBV12-3 or TRBV12-4 to TRBJ2-1; D possibly corresponds to TRBD1 (5 bases). The CDR3 extends over 14 amino acids. V lost 5 bases, J lost 9 bases, and 17 bases lay in between.

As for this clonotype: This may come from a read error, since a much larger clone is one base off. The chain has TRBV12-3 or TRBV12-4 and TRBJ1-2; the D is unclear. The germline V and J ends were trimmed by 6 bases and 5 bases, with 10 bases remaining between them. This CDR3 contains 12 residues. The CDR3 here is CASRARSYGYTF. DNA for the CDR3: TGTGCCAGCAGGGCTCGGTCGTATGGCTACACCTTC.

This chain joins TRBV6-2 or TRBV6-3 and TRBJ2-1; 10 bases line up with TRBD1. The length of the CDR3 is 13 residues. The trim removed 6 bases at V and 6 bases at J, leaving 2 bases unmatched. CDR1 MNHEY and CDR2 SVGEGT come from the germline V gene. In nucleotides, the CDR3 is TGTGCCAGCAGCGACAGGGGGCCCAATGAGCAGTTCTTC. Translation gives CASSDRGPNEQFF.

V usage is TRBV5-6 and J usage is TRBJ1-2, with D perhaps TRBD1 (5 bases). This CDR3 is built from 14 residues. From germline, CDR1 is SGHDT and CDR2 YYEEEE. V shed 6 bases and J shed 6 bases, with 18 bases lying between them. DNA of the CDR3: TGTGCCAGCATCCGTAGGGGAGGGGACCATGGCTACACCTTC. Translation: CASIRRGGDHGYTF.

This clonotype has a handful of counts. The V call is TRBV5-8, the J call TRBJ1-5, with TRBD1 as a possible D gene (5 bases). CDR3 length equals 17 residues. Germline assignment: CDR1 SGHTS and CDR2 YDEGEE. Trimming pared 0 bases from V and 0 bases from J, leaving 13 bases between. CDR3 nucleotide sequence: TGTGCCAGCAGCTTGGCCGCAGGGCACTATAGCAATCAGCCCCAGCATTTT. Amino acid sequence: CASSLAAGHYSNQPQHF. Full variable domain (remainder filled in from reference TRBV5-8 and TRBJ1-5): EAGVTQSPTHLIKTRGQQATLRCSPISGHTSVYWYQQALGLGLQFLLWYDEGEERNRGNFPPRFSGRQFPNYSSELNVNALELEDSALYLCASSLAAGHYSNQPQHFGDGTRLSIL.

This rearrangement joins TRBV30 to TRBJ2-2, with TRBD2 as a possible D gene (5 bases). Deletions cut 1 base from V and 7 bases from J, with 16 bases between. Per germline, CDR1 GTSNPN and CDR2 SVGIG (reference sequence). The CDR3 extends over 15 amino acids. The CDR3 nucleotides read TGTGCCTGGAGTGGACCATGGACTGAGCTCGGGGAGCTGTTTTTT. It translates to CAWSGPWTELGELFF.

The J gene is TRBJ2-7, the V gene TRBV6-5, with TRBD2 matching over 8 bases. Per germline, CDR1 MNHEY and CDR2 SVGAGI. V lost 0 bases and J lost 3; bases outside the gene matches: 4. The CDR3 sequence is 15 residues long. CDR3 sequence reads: CASSYSSGVDYEQYF. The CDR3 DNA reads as TGTGCCAGCAGTTACTCTAGCGGGGTGGACTACGAGCAGTACTTC.

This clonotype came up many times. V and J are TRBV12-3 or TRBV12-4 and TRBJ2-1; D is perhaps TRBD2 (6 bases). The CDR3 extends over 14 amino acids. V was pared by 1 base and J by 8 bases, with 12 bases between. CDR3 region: CASSLGTGGDEQFF. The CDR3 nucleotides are TGTGCCAGCAGTTTAGGGACTGGCGGGGATGAGCAGTTCTTC.

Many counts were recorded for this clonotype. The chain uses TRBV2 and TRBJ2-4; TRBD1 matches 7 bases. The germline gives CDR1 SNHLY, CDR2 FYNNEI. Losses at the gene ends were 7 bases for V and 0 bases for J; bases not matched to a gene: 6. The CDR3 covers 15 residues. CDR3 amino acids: CASTTGQIAKNIQYF. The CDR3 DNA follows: TGTGCCAGCACCACGGGACAGATAGCCAAAAACATTCAGTACTTC.

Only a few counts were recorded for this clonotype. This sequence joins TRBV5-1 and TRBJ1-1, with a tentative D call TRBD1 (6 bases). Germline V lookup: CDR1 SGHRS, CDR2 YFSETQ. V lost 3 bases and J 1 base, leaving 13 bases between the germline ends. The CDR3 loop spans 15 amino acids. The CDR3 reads CASSSAGGWNTEAFF. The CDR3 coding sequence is TGCGCCAGCAGCTCCGCCGGGGGCTGGAACACTGAAGCTTTCTTT.

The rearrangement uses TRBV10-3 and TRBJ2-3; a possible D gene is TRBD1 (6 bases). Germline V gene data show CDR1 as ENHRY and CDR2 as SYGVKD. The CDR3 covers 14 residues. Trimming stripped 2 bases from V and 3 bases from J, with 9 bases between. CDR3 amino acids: CAISEPGATDTQYF. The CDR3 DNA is TGTGCCATCAGTGAGCCAGGGGCGACAGATACGCAGTATTTT.

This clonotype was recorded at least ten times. The CDR3 nucleotides read TGTGCCAGCAGCTTAATGCAAGAGACCCAGTACTTC. Translated, it gives CASSLMQETQYF. V gene TRBV7-8 combines with J gene TRBJ2-5, with no clear D. Germline V gene data show CDR1 as SGHVS and CDR2 as FQNEAQ. The germline V and J ends were trimmed by 2 bases and 2 bases, with 3 bases remaining between them. The CDR3 length is 12 residues.

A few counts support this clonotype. CDR3 sequence reads: CASSARQDGYEQYF. The CDR3 DNA reads TGTGCCAGCAGCGCCAGACAGGACGGATACGAGCAGTACTTC. This chain links TRBV6-1 with TRBJ2-7; a possible D gene is TRBD1 (6 bases). CDR1 is MNHNS and CDR2 is SASEGT in the germline V gene. The length of the CDR3 is 14 residues. V gave up 6 bases and J gave up 4 bases, with 16 bases separating them.

CDR3 amino acids: CASSPRRVREKLFF. CDR3 DNA: TGTGCCAGTAGTCCGAGGCGTGTACGTGAAAAACTGTTTTTT. The chain carries TRBV19 and TRBJ1-4; D is ambiguous. V dropped 5 bases and J dropped 7 bases, with 14 bases sitting between them. CDR1 LNHDA and CDR2 SQIVND come from the germline V gene (reference sequence). The CDR3 contains 14 residues.

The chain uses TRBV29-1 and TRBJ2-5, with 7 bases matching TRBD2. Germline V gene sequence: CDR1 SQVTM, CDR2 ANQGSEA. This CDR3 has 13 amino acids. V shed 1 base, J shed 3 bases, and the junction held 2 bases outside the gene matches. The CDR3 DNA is TGCAGCGTTGAAGGGGGGGGGGAAGAGACCCAGTACTTC. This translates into CSVEGGGEETQYF.

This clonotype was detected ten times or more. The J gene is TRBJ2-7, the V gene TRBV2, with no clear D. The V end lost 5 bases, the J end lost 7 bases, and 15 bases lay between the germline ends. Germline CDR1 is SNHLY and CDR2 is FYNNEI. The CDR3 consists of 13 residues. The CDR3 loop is CASSRPGSGEQYF. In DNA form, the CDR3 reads TGTGCCAGCAGTCGACCCGGGTCCGGAGAGCAGTACTTC.

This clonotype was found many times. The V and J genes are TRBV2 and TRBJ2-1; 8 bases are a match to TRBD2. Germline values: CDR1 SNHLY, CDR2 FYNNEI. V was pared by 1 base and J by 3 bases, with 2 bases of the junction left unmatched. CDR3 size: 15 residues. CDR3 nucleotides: TGTGCCAGCAGTGAAGGCGGGGGGAACTACAATGAGCAGTTCTTC. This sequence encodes CASSEGGGNYNEQFF.

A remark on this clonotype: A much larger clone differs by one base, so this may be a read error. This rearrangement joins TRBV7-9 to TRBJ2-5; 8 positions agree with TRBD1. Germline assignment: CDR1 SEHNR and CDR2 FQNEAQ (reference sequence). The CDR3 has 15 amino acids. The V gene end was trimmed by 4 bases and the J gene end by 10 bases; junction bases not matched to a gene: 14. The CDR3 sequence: CASSSFLRTGPRQYF. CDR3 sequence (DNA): TGTGCCAGCAGCTCCTTTCTGCGGACAGGGCCCCGCCAGTACTTC.